This passage covers 4 T cell receptor beta chains from one sample sequenced in a study of CD8 T cells in ankylosing spondylitis (dated by TCRdb to the late 2010s). Receptors were amplified or captured by 5' RACE. The instrument given in TCRdb is Illumina HiSeq 2500. TCRdb applied fastp at Q25 and MiXCR to the public reads, then kept only in-frame beta chains. Each CDR3 protein appears once, grouped with its most common genes and DNA. The sample data list about 180,000 distinct CDR3 sequences, and around 9.6% of these were observed just once. Of the sample, over 13% falls within the top ten clones. Input material: blood, either unsorted or a sorted T cell fraction (not recorded which). Receptor source: a female donor with ankylosing spondylitis or in good health (not recorded which).

J is TRBJ2-2 and V is TRBV24-1, with D possibly being TRBD2 (6 bases). The V gene's germline CDR1 is KGHDR and CDR2 SFDVKD. The CDR3 covers 16 residues. V was cut by 2 bases and J by 10 bases, with 19 bases left in between. The CDR3 loop is CATSDYGGAGTPELFF. The DNA of the CDR3 is TGTGCCACCAGTGATTATGGCGGGGCAGGAACCCCGGAGCTGTTTTTT.

This clonotype was found a few times. The genes are TRBV7-3 and TRBJ2-1, with no clear D. This CDR3 contains 15 residues. Germline CDR1 reads SGHTA; CDR2 reads FQGTGA. The ends were cut back, 2 bases at V and 1 base at J, with 9 bases in the middle. CDR3 DNA sequence: TGTGCCAGCAGCTTATCAGGAGCGTCCTACAATGAGCAGTTCTTC. It is translated as CASSLSGASYNEQFF.

This clonotype was picked up many times. The rearrangement uses TRBV6-2 or TRBV6-3 and TRBJ2-7, with 10 bases fitting TRBD2. After removal of 4 bases from V and 1 base from J, the junction contained 4 bases not matched to a gene. CDR1 is MNHEY, CDR2 SVGEGT, per germline. This CDR3 is built from 15 residues. CDR3 amino acids: CASSFGLAASYEQYF. DNA for the CDR3: TGTGCCAGCAGTTTCGGACTAGCGGCTTCCTACGAGCAGTACTTC.

This clonotype was observed at least ten times. V usage is TRBV9 and J usage is TRBJ2-1; D is uncertain. The CDR3 totals 12 residues. Germline-derived CDR1 and CDR2 are SGDLS and YYNGEE. The germline V and J ends were trimmed by 3 bases and 10 bases, with 11 bases remaining between them. CDR3 bases: TGTGCCAGCAGCGAGTTGACCCCGGAGCAGTTCTTC. The encoded protein is CASSELTPEQFF.